These T cell receptor beta chains were read from a single sample in a study of OX40 agonist ivuxolimab in advanced cancers. Repertoires were generated with immunoSEQ multiplex PCR, while TCRdb's copy carries only in-frame clones and drops some. The repertoire holds about 18,000 clones, with about 88% as singletons. The sample in question was CD4+ or CD8+ T cells sorted from blood, obtained in a trial of the OX40 agonist ivuxolimab. The receptors were gathered from an adult with an advanced solid tumor such as melanoma, head and neck, liver or kidney cancer. Both conserved end residues are trimmed from each CDR3.

TRBV5-1 | ASSSSGDEQY
TRBV11-1 | ASSQLDRGNYEQY
TRBV5-5 | ASSEWDRGGGQPQH
TRBV7-9 | ASKDSNEQF
TRBV6-4 | ASSDSSGNTGELF
TRBV10-3 | AGKGHPNTEAF
TRBV11-2 | ASSPFPTRYGYT
TRBV4-1 | ASSQDRGNSYNSPLH
TRBV4-3 | ASSQDLDRIITDTQY
TRBV30 | AWSKLLYEQY
TRBV9 | ASSVAGGGSYEQY
TRBV4-1 | ASSQASGVYTVAF
TRBV11-2 | ASSLEGLGNQPQH
TRBV9 | ASSVVGDTQY
TRBV4-2 | ASSQEGTRSYNEQF
TRBV5-5 | ASSWSSSYEQY
TRBV5-1 | ASSRIRSATNEKLF
TRBV7-2 | ASSPLAGATDTQY
TRBV4-3 | ASSQDLRTGESSEQY
TRBV25-1 | ASSESVRYEQY
TRBV4-1 | ASSQDWGAWGNQPQH
TRBV9 | ASSPTGVPTYEQY
TRBV7-6 | ASSPRTEQGTQY
TRBV7-9 | ASGNPRSQETQY
TRBV19 | ASSIGSGGAYNEQF
TRBV2 | ASSVTESSSYNEQF
TRBV27 | ASRNVLTYEQY
TRBV12-1 | ASSFVTGRGDTQY